This TCR beta chain was identified in a study of graft-versus-host responses after intestinal transplantation. Background on the study: After anti-thymocyte globulin induction, recipients took tacrolimus and steroids for 2 to 3 years.

Looked up from germline, CDR1 is KGHSH and CDR2 is LQKENI. The V end was cut by 5 bases, the J end by 2 bases, with 13 bases between. This CDR3 has 14 residues. This clone was seen only once. Its antigen is not known. Study-wide findings and caveats: Allograft graft-versus-host to host-versus-graft clonal ratios ran high in patients with graft-donor T cell macrochimerism.

TCRdb's copy holds only in-frame clones and misses some; the assay was immunoSEQ multiplex PCR. The table shows over 75,000 clones, with 88% occurring only once. The chain uses TRBV18 and TRBJ2-7; D might be TRBD1 (5 bases). The clonotype originates from a human donor who was the organ donor for an intestinal transplant. The specimen comprised unstimulated CD4+ T cells sorted from spleen or lymph node cells, sampled before transplant. CDR3 loop: CASSTAGIPYEQYF. The DNA for the CDR3 is TGTGCCAGCTCAACTGCAGGGATTCCCTACGAGCAGTACTTC.